This section outlines one T cell receptor beta chain sequence together with its context. Its cognate antigen is unknown. This specimen comes from a study of T cell responses to AZD1222 COVID-19 vaccine. Points from the study as a whole: AZD1222 recipients seropositive at baseline numbered only 5 or 6. Donors in the cohort were predominantly white British and more often female, and clonal diversity was possibly underestimated.

The CDR3 spans 14 residues. Germline CDR1 is SGHTS and CDR2 is YDEGEE. V lost 4 bases and J lost 1, with 11 bases in between. Generated by immunoSEQ multiplex PCR, the TCRdb table keeps only in-frame clones and is missing some. Here the sample spans about 79,000 clones, roughly nine tenths being singletons. The V gene is TRBV5-8, the J gene TRBJ2-5, with no clear D. This clonotype was sampled from an adult in good health. The sample was peripheral blood, taken on day 0 of MenACWY control vaccination. The CDR3 here is CASSPNAVQETQYF. The CDR3 nucleotides are TGTGCCAGCAGCCCTAACGCCGTCCAAGAGACCCAGTACTTC.